The 21 T cell receptor beta chains reported below all come from one sample, sequenced in a study of cytomegalovirus exposure and HLA in healthy donors. A multiplex PCR was run with 60 Vbeta primers and 13 Jbeta primers. The table came from immunoSEQ multiplex PCR; TCRdb's copy has only in-frame clones and leaves some out. The sample comprises some 150,000 clones, around 86% of which are singletons, and less than 1.5% rests with the top ten. The sample was PBMCs. The source is a female donor in good health and CMV-seronegative.

The chain employs TRBV27 and TRBJ1-5; D might be TRBD1 (5 bases). This CDR3 spans 17 amino acids. Trimming stripped 3 bases from V and 4 bases from J, with 19 bases between. Germline CDR1 reads MNHEY; CDR2 reads SMNVEV (reference sequence). The CDR3 DNA is TGTGCCAGCAGTTTGGCGGGGGGAGGGTTGAAAAATCAGCCCCAGCATTTT. This codes for CASSLAGGGLKNQPQHF.

The chain joins TRBV7-9 to TRBJ1-3, with a weak D call TRBD1 (5 bases). The CDR3 length is 17 residues. Germline V CDR1 and CDR2: SEHNR, FQNEAQ (reference sequence). With 2 bases removed from V and 0 bases from J, the gap between germline ends came to 14 bases. The chain's CDR3 is CASSLMGQLLSGNTIYF. CDR3 sequence (DNA): TGTGCCAGCAGCTTAATGGGGCAGCTGCTCTCTGGAAACACCATATATTTT. The full variable domain, its missing parts supplied by reference TRBV7-9 and TRBJ1-3, is DTGVSQNPRHKITKRGQNVTFRCDPISEHNRLYWYRQTLGQGPEFLTYFQNEAQLEKSRLLSDRFSAERPKGSFSTLEIQRTEQGDSAMYLCASSLMGQLLSGNTIYFGEGSWLTVV.

The CDR3 reads CASSDRDSPPDTQYF. For the CDR3, the DNA is TGTGCCAGCAGTGACAGGGATTCCCCGCCAGATACGCAGTATTTT. The chain uses TRBV6-1 and TRBJ2-3, with D tentatively TRBD1 (5 bases). Germline CDR1 is MNHNS and CDR2 is SASEGT. V lost 3 bases, J lost 4 bases, and 14 bases lay in between. The CDR3 covers 15 residues.

The chain employs TRBV4-1 and TRBJ2-1, with D possibly being TRBD2 (5 bases). CDR3 length: 16 amino acids. CDR1 is MGHRA, CDR2 YSYEKL, per germline. Trimming stripped 0 bases from V and 3 bases from J, with 12 bases between. The CDR3 nucleotides are TGCGCCAGCAGCCAAGAGGCGAGCGGCCGCTACAATGAGCAGTTCTTC. It codes for CASSQEASGRYNEQFF.

This clone showed up just once. The chain joins TRBV27 to TRBJ2-3, with 7 bases matching TRBD2. The germline V gene encodes CDR1 MNHEY and CDR2 SMNVEV (reference sequence). The CDR3 is made up of 15 amino acids. J gave up 2 bases and V 4 bases, and 6 bases lay outside the gene matches. The CDR3 DNA sequence: TGTGCCAGCAGTTCGTCTAGCGGCCTCACAGATACGCAGTATTTT. This sequence encodes CASSSSSGLTDTQYF.

The rearrangement links TRBV27 to TRBJ2-7; 10 bases map to TRBD2. J gave up 5 bases and V 5 bases, and 6 bases lay outside the gene matches. Per the germline V gene, CDR1 is MNHEY and CDR2 is SMNVEV (reference sequence). There are 14 residues in the CDR3. The CDR3 DNA reads TGTGCCAGCAGTCCATCTAGCGGGAGCCACGAGCAGTACTTC. As protein: CASSPSSGSHEQYF.

A few counts support this clone. The chain has TRBV5-1 and TRBJ2-3, with 9 nucleotides matching TRBD2. Trimming took 5 bases from V and 2 from J; bases not matched to a gene: 9. Germline CDR1 and CDR2: SGHRS and YFSETQ. CDR3 length: 16 residues. DNA of the CDR3: TGCGCCAGCAGTTCAATGCGGACTAGCGACACAGATACGCAGTATTTT. This codes for CASSSMRTSDTDTQYF.

This clone was found once. The chain is built from TRBV6-6 and TRBJ2-2, with 7 positions matching TRBD1. Germline CDR1 MNHNY, CDR2 SVGAGI (reference sequence). V lost 6 bases to trimming and J lost 6 bases; unmatched junction nucleotides: 7. CDR3 length: 14 residues. CDR3: CASRSTGIAGELFF. CDR3 DNA sequence: TGTGCCAGCAGGTCGACAGGGATCGCCGGGGAGCTGTTTTTT.

This chain connects TRBV28 to TRBJ2-7, with TRBD1 matching 7 bases. CDR3 length: 14 residues. Unmatched junction bases numbered 4, after V lost 3 bases and J lost 2 bases. Germline CDR1 is MDHEN and CDR2 is SYDVKM. CDR3 residues: CASSFHGQAYEQYF. The CDR3 DNA sequence: TGTGCCAGCAGTTTCCACGGACAGGCCTACGAGCAGTACTTC.

The chain is built from TRBV5-1 and TRBJ2-5; D is unresolved. The V gene lost 1 base and the J gene lost 4 bases, with 8 bases spanning the gap. Germline V gives CDR1 SGHRS, CDR2 YFSETQ. CDR3 size: 13 residues. The chain's CDR3 is CASSLFPGETQYF. As DNA, the CDR3 is TGCGCCAGCAGCTTGTTCCCCGGAGAGACCCAGTACTTC.

V is TRBV6-6 and J is TRBJ2-7, with a possible D match to TRBD1 (6 bases). Germline V gene sequence: CDR1 MNHNY, CDR2 SVGAGI (reference sequence). The CDR3 is 15 amino acids. V shed 6 bases and J shed 3 bases, with 18 bases lying between them. The CDR3 DNA sequence: TGTGCCAGCAGAAAACTATCCCACAGGGACTACGAGCAGTACTTC. Its translation is CASRKLSHRDYEQYF.

The V call is TRBV21-1, the J call TRBJ2-7; the tabulated D call, TRBD2, remains unverified against the DNA. TRBV21-1 is given as a pseudogene. The CDR3 loop spans 16 amino acids. The CDR3 region is CASSKGEREREYEQYF. CDR3 in DNA: TGTGCCAGCAGCAAAGGAGAGCGGGAGCGGGAATACGAGCAGTACTTC.

This chain joins TRBV10-2 and TRBJ2-2; a possible D gene is TRBD2 (5 bases). V was shortened by 3 bases and J by 6 bases, with 17 bases between the two germline ends. This CDR3 has 16 residues. Germline CDR1 reads WSHSY; CDR2 reads SAAADI. The CDR3, as DNA: TGCGCCAGCAGTGAAAGGGTGCTAGACGGGGCCGGGGAGCTGTTTTTT. It is translated as CASSERVLDGAGELFF.

The chain carries TRBV10-1 and TRBJ2-3, with 10 nucleotides matching TRBD2. Per the germline V gene, CDR1 is WNHNN and CDR2 is SYGVQD (reference sequence). The CDR3 sequence is 16 residues long. Trimming removed 3 bases from V and 1 base from J; junction bases left unmatched: 4. CDR3 amino acids: CASSELAGRGTDTQYF. The CDR3 coding sequence is TGCGCCAGCAGTGAACTAGCGGGACGGGGCACAGATACGCAGTATTTT.

This clone was observed a handful of times. V gene TRBV5-1 combines with J gene TRBJ2-1, with TRBD2 matching over 9 bases. Germline values: CDR1 SGHRS, CDR2 YFSETQ. The CDR3 has 15 amino acids. Germline trimming cut 2 bases from V and 3 bases from J; bases unmatched to any gene: 3. CDR3 bases: TGCGCCAGCAGCTTAGCGGGAGGAGTCTACAATGAGCAGTTCTTC. This gives the protein CASSLAGGVYNEQFF. The whole variable domain, filled in from reference TRBV5-1 and TRBJ2-1, reads KAGVTQTPRYLIKTRGQQVTLSCSPISGHRSVSWYQQTPGQGLQFLFEYFSETQRNKGNFPGRFSGRQFSNSRSEMNVSTLELGDSALYLCASSLAGGVYNEQFFGPGTRLTVL.

The V and J genes are TRBV28 and TRBJ2-7; tentative D call: TRBD2 (6 bases). Trimming cost V 3 bases and J 5 bases, with 23 bases left between them. Germline CDR1 MDHEN, CDR2 SYDVKM. The CDR3 contains 17 residues. The CDR3 sequence is CASSFPPTSLGPHEQYF. DNA of the CDR3: TGTGCCAGCAGTTTTCCCCCGACTAGTTTGGGACCTCACGAGCAGTACTTC.

J is TRBJ1-2 and V is TRBV28; possibly TRBD1 for D (5 bases). The CDR3 extends over 17 amino acids. Germline V CDR1 and CDR2: MDHEN, SYDVKM. V was cut by 2 bases and J by 3 bases, with 19 bases left in between. The CDR3 region is CASSLSLAMGGDYGYTF. The DNA for the CDR3 is TGTGCCAGCAGTTTAAGTCTGGCAATGGGGGGTGACTATGGCTACACCTTC.

V usage is TRBV6-5 and J usage is TRBJ2-5; 12 bases agree with TRBD1. There are 15 residues in the CDR3. The V segment lost 4 bases and the J segment 6 bases; nucleotides outside the gene matches: 6. Germline lookup yields CDR1 MNHEY and CDR2 SVGAGI. The CDR3 coding sequence is TGTGCCAGCAGTTCCGGGACAGGGGGCGCAAAGACCCAGTACTTC. As protein: CASSSGTGGAKTQYF.

The chain employs TRBV5-5 and TRBJ2-7, with TRBD1 as a possible D gene (6 bases). The length of the CDR3 is 15 residues. The germline V gene has CDR1 SGHKS and CDR2 YYEKEE (reference sequence). The ends were cut back, 0 bases at V and 2 bases at J, with 12 bases in the middle. CDR3 loop: CASSLEGQRTYEQYF. The DNA of the CDR3 is TGTGCCAGCAGCTTGGAAGGACAGCGGACCTACGAGCAGTACTTC.

The chain recombines TRBV30 with TRBJ2-3; TRBD2 agrees at 7 bases. CDR1 GTSNPN and CDR2 SVGIG come from the germline V gene (reference sequence). The length of the CDR3 is 15 residues. Germline trimming cut 3 bases from V and 4 bases from J; bases unmatched to any gene: 10. For the CDR3, the DNA is TGTGCCTGGAGCGCCCCTGGCGGGAGTCCAGATACGCAGTATTTT. Its protein product is CAWSAPGGSPDTQYF.

This rearrangement joins TRBV4-1 to TRBJ1-2; D is unresolved. The CDR3 has 14 residues. V gave up 1 base and J gave up 1 base, with 7 bases separating them. Germline V gene data show CDR1 as MGHRA and CDR2 as YSYEKL. Here the CDR3 DNA reads TGCGCCAGCAGCCAAGGGGCAGATAACTATGGCTACACCTTC. Encoded protein: CASSQGADNYGYTF.